These 22 T cell receptor beta chains were sequenced from one sample in a study of identical twins (dated by TCRdb to 2015 to 2016). Library generation was performed with 5' RACE. TCRdb names Illumina HiSeq 2000 as the instrument used. Through fastp at Q25 and MiXCR, TCRdb rebuilt clones from the public reads, retaining in-frame beta chains. Entries are consolidated by CDR3 protein sequence, retaining the most common genes and DNA. This sample holds about 660,000 distinct CDR3 sequences; about 9.4% were observed only once. The ten largest account for 0.75% to 1% of the sample. These data are also associated with another study on yellow fever vaccine responses in identical twins.

Sequencing was carried out using PBMCs. These receptors were taken from a woman under 30 in good health.

This clonotype was counted ten times or more. The gene calls are TRBV24-1 and TRBJ2-1; a possible D gene is TRBD1 (6 bases). Trimming took 2 bases from V and 0 from J, leaving 10 bases between them. The CDR3 runs to 16 residues. Germline V gene lookup returns CDR1 KGHDR and CDR2 SFDVKD. The CDR3 nucleotides are TGTGCCACCAGTGATTCGGCAGGGGACTCCTACAATGAGCAGTTCTTC. Translation: CATSDSAGDSYNEQFF.

Only a few counts were recorded for this clonotype. The CDR3 sequence: CATHSPSTGYNEQFF. The CDR3 region has the DNA TGTGCCACTCATTCCCCCTCGACAGGGTACAATGAGCAGTTCTTC. The rearrangement links TRBV27 to TRBJ2-1; 7 nucleotides align to TRBD1. The germline CDR1 and CDR2 sequences are MNHEY and SMNVEV (reference sequence). This CDR3 region has 15 residues. The ends lost 10 bases at V and 4 bases at J; junction bases unmatched: 13.

The chain joins TRBV20-1 to TRBJ2-7; 8 nucleotides match TRBD1. The CDR3 runs 10 residues. The germline V gene encodes CDR1 DFQATT and CDR2 SNEGSKA (reference sequence). V gave up 6 bases and J gave up 9 bases; unmatched junction bases: 4. CDR3 protein: CSAGQVGQYF. In nucleotides, the CDR3 is TGCAGTGCGGGACAGGTGGGGCAGTACTTC.

This clonotype came up many times. The chain has TRBV5-5 and TRBJ2-5, with D unclear. Germline CDR1 reads SGHKS; CDR2 reads YYEKEE (reference sequence). Trimming shortened V by 2 bases and J by 5 bases, and 7 bases separated the two germline ends. CDR3 length: 12 amino acids. The CDR3 nucleotides are TGTGCCAGCAGCTTTAATGCGGAGACCCAGTACTTC. It yields the protein CASSFNAETQYF.

This clonotype showed up many times. The chain uses TRBV28 and TRBJ2-7; D perhaps matches TRBD2 (6 bases). Trimming took 4 bases from V and 6 from J, leaving 13 bases between them. The germline V gene has CDR1 MDHEN and CDR2 SYDVKM. The CDR3 is made up of 13 amino acids. CDR3 in amino acids: CASSSSGEGEQYF. CDR3 coding DNA: TGTGCCAGCAGTTCCTCGGGAGAAGGCGAGCAGTACTTC.

Only a few counts were recorded for this clonotype. The V call is TRBV27, the J call TRBJ1-5; D unclear. Germline assignment: CDR1 MNHEY and CDR2 SMNVEV (reference sequence). The CDR3 has 15 residues. The V gene lost 3 bases and the J gene lost 0 bases, with 9 bases spanning the gap. CDR3 sequence (DNA): TGTGCCAGCAGTTTGGGTCTATTTAGCAATCAGCCCCAGCATTTT. Its translation is CASSLGLFSNQPQHF.

The sample holds many counts of this clonotype. The genes are TRBV7-8 and TRBJ2-7; 9 bases line up with TRBD2. Losses at the gene ends were 3 bases for V and 5 bases for J; bases not matched to a gene: 14. CDR3 length: 17 residues. In germline, CDR1 is SGHVS, CDR2 FQNEAQ. The CDR3 reads CASSLDIAGANWDEQYF. The CDR3 DNA is TGTGCCAGCAGCTTGGACATAGCGGGAGCGAATTGGGACGAGCAGTACTTC. Full variable domain (remainder filled in from reference TRBV7-8 and TRBJ2-7): GAGVSQSPRYKVAKRGQDVALRCDPISGHVSLFWYQQALGQGPEFLTYFQNEAQLDKSGLPSDRFFAERPEGSVSTLKIQRTQQEDSAVYLCASSLDIAGANWDEQYFGPGTRLTVT.

A few counts support this clonotype. The chain recombines TRBV7-8 with TRBJ2-1, with unresolved D. Deletions cut 7 bases from V and 7 bases from J, with 14 bases between. Germline V gene sequence: CDR1 SGHVS, CDR2 FQNEAQ. This CDR3 spans 13 amino acids. The CDR3 DNA sequence: TGTGCCAGCATCACACCCACTACGAATGAGCAGTTCTTC. Translating gives CASITPTTNEQFF.

This clonotype was counted only a few times. The chain joins TRBV10-3 to TRBJ1-2, with D tentatively TRBD1 (5 bases). CDR3 length: 11 amino acids. The V and J ends lost 3 bases and 9 bases respectively, with 8 bases between them. The germline V gene has CDR1 ENHRY and CDR2 SYGVKD. The DNA for the CDR3 is TGTGCCATCAGTGACCAGGGTAGCTACACCTTC. Translation gives CAISDQGSYTF.

This clonotype has ten or more counts. V usage is TRBV29-1 and J usage is TRBJ2-3; D gene ambiguous. The V and J ends lost 3 bases and 0 bases respectively, with 13 bases between them. The germline CDR1 and CDR2 sequences are SQVTM and ANQGSEA. The CDR3 totals 15 residues. The CDR3 loop is CSVDRLSSSTDTQYF. In DNA, the CDR3 is TGCAGCGTTGATCGGTTATCCAGTAGCACAGATACGCAGTATTTT.

The chain carries TRBV7-9 and TRBJ2-3, with D possibly TRBD2 on 5 matching bases. CDR3 length equals 15 residues. The germline V and J ends were trimmed by 4 bases and 1 base, with 12 bases remaining between them. Germline-derived CDR1 and CDR2 are SEHNR and FQNEAQ (reference sequence). DNA for the CDR3: TGTGCCAGCAGCTCCCGGGATAGCGGCACAGATACGCAGTATTTT. Its translation is CASSSRDSGTDTQYF. Together with reference TRBV7-9 and TRBJ2-3, the CDR3 gives the full variable domain: DTGVSQNPRHKITKRGQNVTFRCDPISEHNRLYWYRQTLGQGPEFLTYFQNEAQLEKSRLLSDRFSAERPKGSFSTLEIQRTEQGDSAMYLCASSSRDSGTDTQYFGPGTRLTVL.

This clonotype was seen ten or more times. This sequence joins TRBV6-2 or TRBV6-3 and TRBJ2-7; 8 bases align to TRBD1. This CDR3 spans 13 amino acids. Germline CDR1 is MNHEY and CDR2 is SVGEGT. Trimming removed 6 bases from V and 3 bases from J; junction bases left unmatched: 4. The DNA of the CDR3 is TGTGCCAGCAGCCCGGACAGGGTCTACGAGCAGTACTTC. Translating gives CASSPDRVYEQYF.

This clonotype came up a few times. V and J are TRBV5-1 and TRBJ2-7; 7 positions agree with TRBD1. Germline CDR1 and CDR2: SGHRS and YFSETQ. CDR3 length equals 16 residues. V shed 1 base and J 0 bases; nucleotides not matched to a gene: 7. CDR3 in DNA: TGCGCCAGCAGCTTGACAGGGGCAAAGAGCTCCTACGAGCAGTACTTC. It codes for CASSLTGAKSSYEQYF.

The chain joins TRBV11-2 to TRBJ2-1; 12 positions agree with TRBD2. This CDR3 has 20 residues. Germline values: CDR1 SGHAT, CDR2 FQNNGV. V was pared by 2 bases and J by 0 bases, with 11 bases of the junction left unmatched. The CDR3 DNA is TGTGCCAGCAGCTTATTCCCGACTAGCGGGGGCCGAGTCTCCTACAATGAGCAGTTCTTC. It codes for CASSLFPTSGGRVSYNEQFF.

This clonotype was seen a few times. The J gene is TRBJ1-1, the V gene TRBV4-1, with no clear D. V was clipped by 4 bases and J by 0 bases, with 18 bases between them. The CDR3 extends over 17 amino acids. CDR1 is MGHRA, CDR2 YSYEKL, per germline. The CDR3 DNA reads as TGCGCCAGCAGCCTGCGGACCGGAGCAACCATGAACACTGAAGCTTTCTTT. It yields the protein CASSLRTGATMNTEAFF.

DNA of the CDR3: TGTGCCAGCAGTTTTGGCGGGCGTTCCTACGAGCAGTACTTC. Encoded protein: CASSFGGRSYEQYF. This chain joins TRBV12-3 or TRBV12-4 and TRBJ2-7; possible D gene TRBD2, 5 bases. The CDR3 length is 14 residues. Trimming pared 3 bases from V and 1 base from J, leaving 10 bases between.

This clonotype was seen once. V is TRBV18 and J is TRBJ1-6; 8 nucleotides agree with TRBD1. The CDR3 has 14 amino acids. Germline CDR1 reads KGHSH; CDR2 reads LQKENI. V lost 3 bases and J lost 8; bases outside the gene matches: 3. CDR3: CASSPTGVDSPLHF. In DNA, the CDR3 is TGTGCCAGCTCACCGACAGGGGTGGATTCACCCCTCCACTTT.

In this sample, this clonotype turned up many times. This chain connects TRBV7-2 to TRBJ2-3, with 12 nucleotides matching TRBD2. V was pared by 1 base and J by 6 bases, with 8 bases of the junction left unmatched. The CDR3 is 17 residues long. Germline CDR1 and CDR2: SGHTA and FQGNSA. For the CDR3, the DNA is TGTGCCAGCAGCTTAGTGTCTAGCGGGGGGGCCCGGGATACGCAGTATTTT. It encodes CASSLVSSGGARDTQYF.

This clonotype appeared many times. The chain carries TRBV29-1 and TRBJ2-5; 9 bases match TRBD1. Germline CDR1 is SQVTM and CDR2 is ANQGSEA. The CDR3 covers 14 residues. The V gene end was trimmed by 3 bases and the J gene end by 5 bases; junction bases not matched to a gene: 7. DNA for the CDR3: TGCAGCGTTGATAAACAGGGGGCCTGGGAGACCCAGTACTTC. Protein: CSVDKQGAWETQYF.

On this clonotype itself: The junction shows a germline mismatch at one end, possibly a read error. The chain employs TRBV20-1 and TRBJ2-7, with D unresolved. This CDR3 is 11 amino acids long. The germline CDR1 and CDR2 sequences are DFQATT and SNEGSKA (reference sequence). CDR3: CSAHPAGKMEF. The CDR3 coding sequence is TGCAGTGCCCACCCCGCAGGTAAAATGGAGTTC.

The genes are TRBV5-1 and TRBJ2-7, with D uncertain. The germline V gene has CDR1 SGHRS and CDR2 YFSETQ. This CDR3 comprises 14 residues. V lost 0 bases and J 0 bases, leaving 7 bases between the germline ends. The CDR3 nucleotides are TGCGCCAGCAGCTTGGCGTTGTTCTCCTACGAGCAGTACTTC. This codes for CASSLALFSYEQYF. Combining the CDR3 with reference TRBV5-1 and TRBJ2-7 gives the whole variable domain KAGVTQTPRYLIKTRGQQVTLSCSPISGHRSVSWYQQTPGQGLQFLFEYFSETQRNKGNFPGRFSGRQFSNSRSEMNVSTLELGDSALYLCASSLALFSYEQYFGPGTRLTVT.

This clonotype was recorded a few times. The rearrangement links TRBV5-6 to TRBJ1-2, with a weak D call TRBD1 (5 bases). The CDR3 is 16 amino acids. V lost 0 bases and J 1 base, leaving 13 bases between the germline ends. Germline CDR1 reads SGHDT; CDR2 reads YYEEEE. CDR3 DNA: TGTGCCAGCAGCTTGGCTGGGGCAACCTTTAACTATGGCTACACCTTC. Protein product: CASSLAGATFNYGYTF.